These 20 T cell receptor beta chains originate from one sample sequenced in a study of blood T cell repertoires in COVID-19. Only in-frame clones appear in the TCRdb table, and some are missing; sequencing was by immunoSEQ multiplex PCR. The data show about 380,000 clones, with around 90% seen just once and 1.2% held by the top ten. Sequencing used PBMCs or T cells enriched from blood (not recorded which). The receptors were sampled from a woman in her late teens or twenties who had recovered from COVID-19.

The chain is built from TRBV5-4 and TRBJ2-2; 7 bases fit TRBD2. The CDR3 is 14 amino acids. The V gene's germline CDR1 is SGHNT and CDR2 YYREEE (reference sequence). V lost 5 bases, J lost 4 bases, and 5 bases stayed unmatched. CDR3 DNA sequence: TGTGCCAGCAGGGAATGGGGGGGCACCGGGGAGCTGTTTTTT. Amino acid sequence: CASREWGGTGELFF.

The chain uses TRBV7-6 and TRBJ1-2; possible D gene TRBD1, 6 bases. The germline gives CDR1 SGHVS, CDR2 FNYEAQ. The CDR3 is 15 residues long. The V gene lost 3 bases and the J gene lost 6 bases, with 17 bases spanning the gap. CDR3 nucleotides: TGTGCCAGCAGCTTCCCACAGGGCCACCCGAATGGCTACACCTTC. Protein sequence: CASSFPQGHPNGYTF.

DNA for the CDR3: TGTGCCAGCTCACCACCGCGGACTAGCGGGGGGTACACCGGGGAGCTGTTTTTT. Amino acids: CASSPPRTSGGYTGELFF. The chain combines TRBV18 with TRBJ2-2; 14 nucleotides align to TRBD2. CDR3 size: 18 residues. Per germline, CDR1 KGHSH and CDR2 LQKENI. V gave up 0 bases and J gave up 3 bases; unmatched junction bases: 3.

The J gene is TRBJ1-3, the V gene TRBV4-1; no firm D call. Trimming left V 0 bases short and J 4 bases short, with 13 bases between. This CDR3 has 16 amino acids. CDR1 MGHRA and CDR2 YSYEKL come from the germline V gene. The CDR3 reads CASSQDTTLVGNTIYF. The DNA for the CDR3 is TGCGCCAGCAGCCAAGATACTACCCTTGTCGGAAACACCATATATTTT.

The CDR3 DNA reads as TGTGCCGCCAAAGCGGCCTCTAACACCGGGGAGCTGTTTTTT. It codes for CAAKAASNTGELFF. V gene TRBV10-3 combines with J gene TRBJ2-2, with D tentatively TRBD2 (5 bases). CDR3 size: 14 residues. Germline CDR1 and CDR2: ENHRY and SYGVKD. V was clipped by 11 bases and J by 2 bases, with 15 bases between them.

V is TRBV19 and J is TRBJ2-1; D remains unclear. The CDR3 runs to 12 residues. Per the germline V gene, CDR1 is LNHDA and CDR2 is SQIVND (reference sequence). The V gene lost 5 bases and the J gene lost 4 bases, with 6 bases spanning the gap. CDR3 loop: CASSSPYNEQFF. CDR3 coding DNA: TGTGCCAGTAGTTCTCCTTACAATGAGCAGTTCTTC.

The gene calls are TRBV7-3 and TRBJ1-1; 8 bases fit TRBD1. V trimming: 6 bases; J trimming: 3 bases; junction bases outside the gene matches: 6. CDR1 and CDR2 from the germline V gene are SGHTA and FQGTGA. The CDR3 sequence is 14 residues long. DNA for the CDR3: TGTGCCAGCAGTCTACAGGGGGATCACACTGAAGCTTTCTTT. Amino acids: CASSLQGDHTEAFF.

The rearrangement uses TRBV10-3 and TRBJ2-1; 8 bases map to TRBD2. Germline V CDR1 and CDR2: ENHRY, SYGVKD. CDR3 size: 13 residues. Unmatched junction bases numbered 7, after V lost 7 bases and J lost 8 bases. CDR3 bases: TGTGCCATCAATGGACTAGCTGGGGATGAGCAGTTCTTC. It is translated as CAINGLAGDEQFF.

The chain uses TRBV2 and TRBJ1-2; possibly TRBD1 for D (6 bases). The germline V and J ends were trimmed by 8 bases and 5 bases, with 18 bases remaining between them. The length of the CDR3 is 14 residues. From germline, CDR1 is SNHLY and CDR2 FYNNEI. The CDR3 spells CASPLPSGVYGYTF. In nucleotides, the CDR3 is TGTGCCAGCCCTTTACCGTCAGGGGTGTATGGCTACACCTTC.

The chain has TRBV10-3 and TRBJ1-1; D is uncertain. From germline, CDR1 is ENHRY and CDR2 SYGVKD. CDR3 length: 12 residues. Trimming stripped 0 bases from V and 6 bases from J, with 5 bases between. The CDR3 DNA sequence: TGTGCCATCAGTGAGTCGGAGGCTGAAGCTTTCTTT. Translating gives CAISESEAEAFF.

The rearrangement links TRBV5-1 to TRBJ2-7; D may be TRBD1 (5 bases). CDR1 is SGHRS and CDR2 is YFSETQ in the germline V gene. The CDR3 has 13 amino acids. V gave up 5 bases and J gave up 0 bases, with 9 bases separating them. The CDR3 nucleotides read TGCGCCAGCAGATCGGACATCTCCTACGAGCAGTACTTC. Protein sequence: CASRSDISYEQYF.

The V call is TRBV5-5, the J call TRBJ2-7; 7 bases map to TRBD1. Germline loops: CDR1 SGHKS, CDR2 YYEKEE (reference sequence). Germline trimming cut 0 bases from V and 1 base from J; bases unmatched to any gene: 4. This CDR3 has 15 residues. CDR3 region: CASSLEGQSSYEQYF. The DNA of the CDR3 is TGTGCCAGCAGCTTGGAGGGACAGTCATCCTACGAGCAGTACTTC.

The chain combines TRBV5-6 with TRBJ1-2; 11 bases align to TRBD1. The length of the CDR3 is 14 residues. Germline CDR1 is SGHDT and CDR2 is YYEEEE. V was clipped by 3 bases and J by 8 bases; unmatched bases: 6. The CDR3 DNA reads TGTGCCAGCAGCTGGGACAGGGGGAGATTAGGCTACACCTTC. Its protein product is CASSWDRGRLGYTF.

This chain connects TRBV5-1 to TRBJ1-2; D gene ambiguous. Germline V gene data show CDR1 as SGHRS and CDR2 as YFSETQ. This CDR3 contains 12 residues. V lost 3 bases to trimming and J lost 8 bases, with 11 bases between them. CDR3 sequence reads: CASSSDSMGYTF. The CDR3 DNA follows: TGCGCCAGCAGCTCGGACTCTATGGGCTACACCTTC.

This clone was observed once. The CDR3 region has the DNA TGTGCCAGCAGCGGAGGGACAGGGGTCGGCAAACTGTTTTTT. Protein sequence: CASSGGTGVGKLFF. The J gene is TRBJ1-4, the V gene TRBV3-1 (or the pseudogene TRBV3-2); TRBD1 matches at 10 bases. Trimming at V came to 5 bases and at J to 11 bases, leaving 8 bases not matched to a gene. The CDR3 extends over 14 amino acids. Germline loops: CDR1 LGHDT, CDR2 YNNKEL (reference sequence).

V is TRBV5-1 and J is TRBJ1-1, with no clear D. Trimming pared 2 bases from V and 8 bases from J, leaving 13 bases between. This CDR3 spans 13 amino acids. CDR1 SGHRS and CDR2 YFSETQ come from the germline V gene. CDR3 DNA sequence: TGCGCCAGCAGCTTCCCGGGGAACCCCGAAGCTTTCTTT. This codes for CASSFPGNPEAFF.

J is TRBJ2-1 and V is TRBV5-6; a weak D match, TRBD2 (5 bases). The CDR3 covers 17 residues. The germline CDR1 and CDR2 sequences are SGHDT and YYEEEE. V shed 0 bases and J shed 0 bases, with 13 bases lying between them. The CDR3 sequence is CASSLVVGLSSYNEQFF. The CDR3 nucleotides read TGTGCCAGCAGCTTGGTCGTCGGACTGAGCTCCTACAATGAGCAGTTCTTC.

J is TRBJ2-2 and V is TRBV10-3, with TRBD2 matching 7 bases. CDR1 is ENHRY, CDR2 SYGVKD, per germline. This CDR3 is 14 amino acids long. Germline trimming cut 0 bases from V and 6 bases from J; bases unmatched to any gene: 1. Here the CDR3 reads CAISESAGAGELFF. In DNA, the CDR3 is TGTGCCATCAGTGAGTCGGCGGGGGCCGGGGAGCTGTTTTTT.

This chain connects TRBV30 to TRBJ1-5, with D perhaps matching TRBD1 (6 bases). Trimming shortened V by 1 base and J by 4 bases, and 17 bases separated the two germline ends. The CDR3 is 16 amino acids. Germline V lookup: CDR1 GTSNPN, CDR2 SVGIG (reference sequence). The CDR3 nucleotides read TGTGCCTGGAGTGGCAGGGGTTTTCGTATAAATCAGCCCCAGCATTTT. This gives the protein CAWSGRGFRINQPQHF.

The V gene is TRBV11-2, the J gene TRBJ1-6, with D perhaps matching TRBD1 (5 bases). This CDR3 is 18 amino acids long. Germline V gene sequence: CDR1 SGHAT, CDR2 FQNNGV. V gave up 5 bases and J gave up 1 base, with 18 bases separating them. The chain's CDR3 is CASSHPGHKGSYNSPLHF. CDR3 nucleotide sequence: TGTGCCAGCAGCCACCCAGGGCACAAGGGGTCCTATAATTCACCCCTCCACTTT.